This TCR beta chain was sequenced in a study of response to subunit inactivated influenza vaccine. Study outcomes and limitations: Few new T cells, the authors suggested, are recruited by each seasonal influenza vaccination.

About this clonotype: What it recognizes is unknown.

A single record per CDR3 protein comes from TCRdb applying MiXCR to the RT-PCR reads. The sample carries hundreds of thousands of distinct CDR3 sequences, approximately 21% recorded once. Germline loops: CDR1 ENHRY, CDR2 SYGVKD. With 1 base removed from V and 1 base from J, the gap between germline ends came to 4 bases. The CDR3 is 13 residues long. The chain employs TRBV10-3 and TRBJ1-1; D not certain. Specimen: PBMCs from blood, collected approximately 20 months after vaccination. This sequence originates from a man between 50 and 69 years old who received an inactivated influenza vaccine. CDR3 sequence reads: CAISEYGNTEAFF. For the CDR3, the DNA is TGTGCCATCAGTGAGTACGGGAACACTGAAGCTTTCTTT.